The rows below give T cell receptor beta chains drawn from one sample of a study of shared clonotypes between healthy human individuals. Measured with immunoSEQ multiplex PCR; TCRdb has only the in-frame clones, and not every one. The table shows more than 2 million clones, with roughly 94% occurring only once. The sample taken for sequencing was naive CD8+ T cells sorted from blood. These receptors all stem from a man between 18 and 29 years old in good health. Each CDR3 is given with its conserved first and last residue. D genes are given only for firm matches. Some rows have no size entry. The others give once, few or many, or a class for an expanded clone.

>-|14|-|TRBJ2-7|TRBV11-2
TGTGCCAGCAGCTTGGGGGCAGGGAACTACGAGCAGTACTTC
CASSLGAGNYEQYF
>-|13|-|TRBJ2-7|TRBV6-5
TGTGCCAGCAGTAGCCCCGTCTACTACGAGCAGTACTTC
CASSSPVYYEQYF
>-|15|TRBD2|TRBJ2-7|TRBV9
TGTGCCAGCAGCGTAGGAAGCGGGAGTACCTACGAGCAGTACTTC
CASSVGSGSTYEQYF
>-|12|-|TRBJ2-1|TRBV7-9
TGTGCCAGCAGCTTTCCCAAGCCTGAGCAGTTCTTC
CASSFPKPEQFF
>-|17|-|TRBJ2-5|TRBV7-9
TGTGCCAGCAGCTTAGAATTCGGACAGAAGGGAGGAAAGACCCAGTACTTC
CASSLEFGQKGGKTQYF
>-|16|-|TRBJ2-2|TRBV7-9
TGTGCCAGCAGCTTAGCAGGGGCTCGAGCGTCCGGGGAGCTGTTTTTT
CASSLAGARASGELFF
>-|17|-|TRBJ1-5|TRBV27
TGTGCCAGCAGTTTAAGGGCAGGGAGATATGGCAATCAGCCCCAGCATTTT
CASSLRAGRYGNQPQHF
>-|13|TRBD1|TRBJ2-7|TRBV19
TGTGCCAGTGAGGACAGGGTCACCTACGAGCAGTACTTC
CASEDRVTYEQYF
>-|16|TRBD2|TRBJ2-7|TRBV7-9
TGTGCCAGCAGCTTAAGGGGACTAGCGGGAGCCTACGAGCAGTACTTC
CASSLRGLAGAYEQYF
>once|14|-|TRBJ2-7|TRBV19
TGTGCCAGTAGTATAGGAGGAGGGACCTACGAGCAGTACTTC
CASSIGGGTYEQYF
>-|11|-|TRBJ1-1|TRBV27
TGTGCCAGCATTTTTGGGCGTGAAGCTTTCTTT
CASIFGREAFF
>-|14|-|TRBJ1-1|TRBV25-1
TGTGCCAGCAGTGAATCCGGGCTTAACACTGAAGCTTTCTTT
CASSESGLNTEAFF
>-|14|-|TRBJ2-5|TRBV5-1
TGCGCCAGCAGCCCGGGACGAAGAGAGGGGACCCAGTACTTC
CASSPGRREGTQYF
>-|14|TRBD1|TRBJ2-1|TRBV27
TGTGCCAGCAGTCCGCCGACAGGGGGCTCTGAGCAGTTCTTC
CASSPPTGGSEQFF
>-|13|-|TRBJ2-1|TRBV7-2
TGTGCCAGCGGAAGATACTCAGACAATGAGCAGTTCTTC
CASGRYSDNEQFF
>-|17|-|TRBJ2-1|TRBV19
TGTGCCAGTACCCAAGTCACGGGGCCCTCCCTCTACAATGAGCAGTTCTTC
CASTQVTGPSLYNEQFF
>-|14|TRBD1|TRBJ2-7|TRBV19
TGTGCCAGTAGTCATACCGGGACAGATACCGAGCAGTACTTC
CASSHTGTDTEQYF
>-|13|-|TRBJ2-7|TRBV6-5
TGTGCCAGCAGTTCCATACAGGGAAACGAGCAGTACTTC
CASSSIQGNEQYF
>-|16|-|TRBJ2-1|TRBV7-2
TGTGCCAGCAGCTTAGGGGAGAGTATCTCCTACAATGAGCAGTTCTTC
CASSLGESISYNEQFF
>-|16|-|TRBJ2-6|TRBV7-6
TGTGCCAGCAGCTTAGGCGATGGCTCTGGGGCCAACGTCCTGACTTTC
CASSLGDGSGANVLTF
>-|14|-|TRBJ2-3|TRBV7-6
TGTGCCAGCAGCTTAGGTGGCTACACAGATACGCAGTATTTT
CASSLGGYTDTQYF
>-|15|TRBD1|TRBJ2-7|TRBV9
TGTGCCAGCAGCACTCGACAGGGGCCCTCCTACGAGCAGTACTTC
CASSTRQGPSYEQYF
>-|15|TRBD1|TRBJ1-2|TRBV6-1
TGTGCCAGCAAAAGGGACAGGGACTCTCCCTATGGCTACACCTTC
CASKRDRDSPYGYTF
>-|14|TRBD1|TRBJ2-1|TRBV13
TGTGCCAGCAGCTTAGGTAGGGGGCTCAATGAGCAGTTCTTC
CASSLGRGLNEQFF
>-|14|-|TRBJ2-7|TRBV28
TGTGCCACTAAAACCTCCGCGGGTAGCTACGAGCAGTACTTC
CATKTSAGSYEQYF
>-|15|TRBD2|TRBJ2-7|TRBV7-8
TGTGCCAGCAGCAGCACGGGACTAGAACCCTACGAGCAGTACTTC
CASSSTGLEPYEQYF
>-|15|-|TRBJ1-5|TRBV6-4
TGTGCCAGCAGTGACTGGGCAGGGGGCAATCAGCCCCAGCATTTT
CASSDWAGGNQPQHF
>once|15|TRBD2|TRBJ2-1|TRBV4-1
TGCGCCAGCAGCCTTACTAGCGGGGCCGGCAATGAGCAGTTCTTC
CASSLTSGAGNEQFF
>-|16|TRBD2|TRBJ2-3|TRBV30
TGTGCCTGGAGTGTTGGACTAGCGGGGCCCACAGATACGCAGTATTTT
CAWSVGLAGPTDTQYF
>-|18|TRBD2|TRBJ2-4|TRBV5-1
TGCGCCAGCAGCTTGGGGATAGCGGGAGGCACCGCCAAAAACATTCAGTACTTC
CASSLGIAGGTAKNIQYF
>-|17|TRBD2|TRBJ2-2|TRBV27
TGTGCCAGCAGTTCCCGTGGACTAGCGGGAGACGCCGGGGAGCTGTTTTTT
CASSSRGLAGDAGELFF
>-|15|-|TRBJ2-6|TRBV7-8
TGTGCCAGCACCGTCCTAGCTTACGGGGCCAACGTCCTGACTTTC
CASTVLAYGANVLTF
>once|13|-|TRBJ2-7|TRBV7-2
TGTGCCAGCAGCTCACTCAGGGTTACGGAGCAGTACTTC
CASSSLRVTEQYF
>-|15|TRBD1|TRBJ1-2|TRBV4-3
TGCGCCAGCAGCCCAGGGACAGGGGAAGCCTATGGCTACACCTTC
CASSPGTGEAYGYTF
>-|16|-|TRBJ1-2|TRBV19
TGTGCCAGTAGCTTCGAACAGGGCCCGTCATCCTATGGCTACACCTTC
CASSFEQGPSSYGYTF
>-|15|-|TRBJ1-5|TRBV7-3
TGTGCCAGCAGTTTACAGGATGTGAGCAATCAGCCCCAGCATTTT
CASSLQDVSNQPQHF
>-|16|-|TRBJ2-3|TRBV19
TGTGCCAGTATTTGGTGGGACGGACATCTCACAGATACGCAGTATTTT
CASIWWDGHLTDTQYF
>-|16|-|TRBJ1-2|TRBV6-5
TGTGCCAGCAGTTACTCGGTTGGGCCGCGGAACTATGGCTACACCTTC
CASSYSVGPRNYGYTF
>-|14|-|TRBJ2-7|TRBV25-1
TGTGCCAGCAGCCCGAGGGACATATCCTACGAGCAGTACTTC
CASSPRDISYEQYF
>-|15|TRBD2|TRBJ2-1|TRBV6-5
TGTGCCAGCAGGGGACTAGCGGGGGCCTACAATGAGCAGTTCTTC
CASRGLAGAYNEQFF
>-|15|TRBD2|TRBJ2-1|TRBV19
TGTGCCAGTAGTATAGCTAGCGGGACCTACAATGAGCAGTTCTTC
CASSIASGTYNEQFF
>-|15|-|TRBJ2-7|TRBV6-5
TGTGCCAGCAGTTACTCGCAGGGGTTTGGGTACGAGCAGTACTTC
CASSYSQGFGYEQYF
>-|13|TRBD1|TRBJ2-7|TRBV30
TGTGCCGGAGCCTGGACAGGGCCCTACGAGCAGTACTTC
CAGAWTGPYEQYF
>once|19|TRBD2|TRBJ2-2|TRBV9
TGTGCCAGCAGCCCCTTGGGACTAGCGGGGGGGACGGACACCGGGGAGCTGTTTTTT
CASSPLGLAGGTDTGELFF
>-|16|-|TRBJ2-7|TRBV27
TGTGCCAGCAGCCTCTTTTGGGGGGATAGTTCCTACGAGCAGTACTTC
CASSLFWGDSSYEQYF
>-|13|-|TRBJ1-5|TRBV5-6
TGTGCCAGCAGCAGAGTAGGGAATCAGCCCCAGCATTTT
CASSRVGNQPQHF
>-|11|-|TRBJ1-1|TRBV6-6
TGTGCCAGCGGAGACCCGGGGGTGTCTTTCTTT
CASGDPGVSFF
>-|11|-|TRBJ2-3|TRBV9
TGTGCCAGCAGCGTAGGAGACACGCAGTATTTT
CASSVGDTQYF
>once|18|-|TRBJ2-1|TRBV7-9
TGTGCCAGCAGCCATGCGGAGGGACCCCAAAGCTCCTACAATGAGCAGTTCTTC
CASSHAEGPQSSYNEQFF
>-|14|TRBD2|TRBJ2-7|TRBV9
TGTGCCAGCAGCGCCGGGGACTACCCTTCCGAGCAGTACTTC
CASSAGDYPSEQYF
>few|14|-|TRBJ2-1|TRBV6-5
TGTGCCAGCAGTTACGGGACCGGGGTTATTGAGCAGTTCTTC
CASSYGTGVIEQFF
>-|16|-|TRBJ2-7|TRBV9
TGTGCCAGCAGCGTTTCCGGGACTTACCCTTCCTACGAGCAGTACTTC
CASSVSGTYPSYEQYF
>few|13|-|TRBJ2-3|TRBV7-9
TGTGCCAGCAGCCCGGCCATCACAGATACGCAGTATTTT
CASSPAITDTQYF
>-|13|-|TRBJ1-2|TRBV27
TGTGCCAGCAGTTTAGGTGGGGGCAATGGCTACACCTTC
CASSLGGGNGYTF